This entry features one TCR beta chain sequence. Its antigen is not known. This specimen belongs to a study of T cell responses to AZD1222 COVID-19 vaccine. Overall study results and limits: Distributed over spike, vaccine-associated CD4 TCRs predominated at 160-218 and 743-854.

Second-dose recipients at about 4 or about 12 weeks were treated as one pooled group. Profiling relied on immunoSEQ multiplex PCR, and the TCRdb table lists in-frame clones only, not all of them. The table lists roughly 150,000 clones, around 93% of them singletons. This specimen was peripheral blood, taken 28 days after the second AZD1222 dose. This receptor was taken from an adult who received the AZD1222 COVID-19 vaccine.

DNA of the CDR3: TGTGCCAGCAGCTTATCGGGACAACCCAACTACGAGCAGTACTTC. It specifies CASSLSGQPNYEQYF. The chain is built from TRBV7-2 and TRBJ2-7; D possibly corresponds to TRBD1 (6 bases). CDR1 SGHTA and CDR2 FQGNSA come from the germline V gene. V lost 2 bases to trimming and J lost 3 bases, with 14 bases between them. The CDR3 has 15 amino acids.